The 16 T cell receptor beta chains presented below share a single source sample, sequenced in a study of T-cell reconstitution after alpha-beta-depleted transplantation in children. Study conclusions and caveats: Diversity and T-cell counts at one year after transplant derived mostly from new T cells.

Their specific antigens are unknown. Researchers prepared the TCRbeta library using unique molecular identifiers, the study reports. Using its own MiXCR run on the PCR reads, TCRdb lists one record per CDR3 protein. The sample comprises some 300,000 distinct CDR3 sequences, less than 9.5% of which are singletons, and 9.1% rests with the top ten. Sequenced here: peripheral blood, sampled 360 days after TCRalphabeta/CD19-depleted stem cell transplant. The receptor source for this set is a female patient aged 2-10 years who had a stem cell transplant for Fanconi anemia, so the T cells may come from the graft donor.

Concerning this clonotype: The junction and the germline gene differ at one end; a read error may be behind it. The CDR3 here is CASCQDRVRSYGYTF. The DNA for the CDR3 is TGTGCCAGCTGCCAAGATCGGGTCCGGAGCTATGGCTACACCTTC. The gene calls are TRBV3-1 and TRBJ1-2; the D is unclear. Looked up from germline, CDR1 is LGHDT and CDR2 is YNNKEL (reference sequence). The CDR3 spans 15 residues.

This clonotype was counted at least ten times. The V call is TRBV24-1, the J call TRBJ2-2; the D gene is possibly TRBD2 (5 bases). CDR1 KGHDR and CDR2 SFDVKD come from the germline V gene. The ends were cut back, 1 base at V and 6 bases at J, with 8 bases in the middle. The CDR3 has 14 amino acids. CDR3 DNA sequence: TGTGCCACCAGTGATTTTGTGGGAGCCGGGGAGCTGTTTTTT. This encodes CATSDFVGAGELFF.

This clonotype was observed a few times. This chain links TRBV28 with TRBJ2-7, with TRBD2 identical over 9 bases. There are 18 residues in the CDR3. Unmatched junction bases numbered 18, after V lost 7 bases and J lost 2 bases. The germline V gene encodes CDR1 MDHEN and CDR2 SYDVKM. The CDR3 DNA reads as TGTGCCAGCAACCCCTCAGGGGGGCTAGCGGGACTTACCTACGAGCAGTACTTC. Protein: CASNPSGGLAGLTYEQYF.

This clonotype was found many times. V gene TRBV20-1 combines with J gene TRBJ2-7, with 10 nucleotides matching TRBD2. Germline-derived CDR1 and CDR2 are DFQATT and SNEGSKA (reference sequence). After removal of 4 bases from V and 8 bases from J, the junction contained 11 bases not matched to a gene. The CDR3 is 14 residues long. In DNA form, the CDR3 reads TGCAGTGCTAAAAGTCTAGCGGGAGTGGGGAAGCAGTACTTC. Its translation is CSAKSLAGVGKQYF.

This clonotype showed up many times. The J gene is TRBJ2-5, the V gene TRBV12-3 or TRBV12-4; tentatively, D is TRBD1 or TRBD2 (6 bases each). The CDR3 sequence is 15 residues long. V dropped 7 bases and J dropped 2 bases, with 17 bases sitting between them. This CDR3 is CASTERGLRQETQYF. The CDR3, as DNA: TGTGCCAGCACCGAACGGGGGCTGAGGCAAGAGACCCAGTACTTC.

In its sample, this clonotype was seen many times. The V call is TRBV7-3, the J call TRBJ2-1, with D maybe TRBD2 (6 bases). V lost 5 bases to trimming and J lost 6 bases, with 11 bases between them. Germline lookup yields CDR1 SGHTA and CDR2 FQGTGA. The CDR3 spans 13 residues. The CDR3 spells CASSATRANEQFF. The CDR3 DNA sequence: TGTGCCAGCAGCGCGACTAGGGCCAATGAGCAGTTCTTC.

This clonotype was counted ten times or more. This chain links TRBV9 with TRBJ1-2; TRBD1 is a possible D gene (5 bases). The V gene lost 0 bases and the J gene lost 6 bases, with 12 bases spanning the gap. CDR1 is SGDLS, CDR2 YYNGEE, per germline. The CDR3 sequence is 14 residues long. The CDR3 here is CASSVAQQGHGYTF. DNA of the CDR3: TGTGCCAGCAGCGTAGCCCAGCAGGGCCATGGCTACACCTTC.

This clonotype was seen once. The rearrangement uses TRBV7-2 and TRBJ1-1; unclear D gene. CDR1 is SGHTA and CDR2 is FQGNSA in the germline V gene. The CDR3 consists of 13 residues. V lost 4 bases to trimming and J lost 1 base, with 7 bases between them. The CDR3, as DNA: TGTGCCAGCAGCTCAGATCAGAACACTGAAGCTTTCTTT. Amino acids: CASSSDQNTEAFF.

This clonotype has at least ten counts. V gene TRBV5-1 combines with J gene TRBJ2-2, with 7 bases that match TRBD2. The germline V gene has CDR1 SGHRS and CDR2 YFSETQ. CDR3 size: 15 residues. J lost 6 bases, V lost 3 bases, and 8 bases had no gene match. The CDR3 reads CASSSRTSFAGELFF. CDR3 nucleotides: TGCGCCAGCAGCTCCAGGACTAGTTTTGCCGGGGAGCTGTTTTTT.

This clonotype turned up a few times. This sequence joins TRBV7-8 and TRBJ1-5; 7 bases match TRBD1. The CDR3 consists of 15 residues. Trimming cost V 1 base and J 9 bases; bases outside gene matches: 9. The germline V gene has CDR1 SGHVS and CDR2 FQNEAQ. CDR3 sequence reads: CASSLEVTGRRPQHF. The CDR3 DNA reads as TGTGCCAGCAGCTTAGAAGTGACAGGGCGTCGGCCCCAGCATTTT.

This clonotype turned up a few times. The CDR3 sequence is CASSFGTGGPYEQYF. The CDR3, as DNA: TGTGCCAGCAGTTTCGGGACAGGGGGCCCCTACGAGCAGTACTTC. V usage is TRBV28 and J usage is TRBJ2-7; the match to TRBD1 covers 12 bases. There are 15 residues in the CDR3. In germline, CDR1 is MDHEN, CDR2 SYDVKM. The ends lost 3 bases at V and 2 bases at J; junction bases unmatched: 2.

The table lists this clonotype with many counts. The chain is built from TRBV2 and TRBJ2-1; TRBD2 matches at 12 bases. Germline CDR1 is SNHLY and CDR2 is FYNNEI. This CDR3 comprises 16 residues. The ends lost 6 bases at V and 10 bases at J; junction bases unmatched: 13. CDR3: CASRQLAGGMKGEQFF. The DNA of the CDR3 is TGTGCCAGCAGGCAACTAGCGGGGGGAATGAAGGGGGAGCAGTTCTTC. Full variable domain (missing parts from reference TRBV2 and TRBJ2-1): EPEVTQTPSHQVTQMGQEVILRCVPISNHLYFYWYRQILGQKVEFLVSFYNNEISEKSEIFDDQFSVERPDGSNFTLKIRSTKLEDSAMYFCASRQLAGGMKGEQFFGPGTRLTVL.

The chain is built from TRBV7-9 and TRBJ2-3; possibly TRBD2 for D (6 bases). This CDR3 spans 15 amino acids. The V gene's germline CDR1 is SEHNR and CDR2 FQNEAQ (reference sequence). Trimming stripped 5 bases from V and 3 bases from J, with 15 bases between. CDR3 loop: CASSQSRRETDTQYF. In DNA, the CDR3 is TGTGCCAGCAGCCAATCAAGGAGGGAGACAGATACGCAGTATTTT.

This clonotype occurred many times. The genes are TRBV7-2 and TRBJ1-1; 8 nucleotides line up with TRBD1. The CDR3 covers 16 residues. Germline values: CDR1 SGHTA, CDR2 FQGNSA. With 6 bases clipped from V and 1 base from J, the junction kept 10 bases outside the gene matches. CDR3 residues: CASRRDRGVRNTEAFF. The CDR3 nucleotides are TGTGCCAGCAGGCGCGACAGGGGAGTAAGGAACACTGAAGCTTTCTTT.

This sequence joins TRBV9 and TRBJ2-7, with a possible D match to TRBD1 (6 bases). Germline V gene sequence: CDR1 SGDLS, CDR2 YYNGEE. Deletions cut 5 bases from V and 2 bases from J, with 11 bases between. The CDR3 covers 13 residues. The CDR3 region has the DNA TGTGCCAGCAGTGCCGGGACACCCTACGAGCAGTACTTC. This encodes CASSAGTPYEQYF.

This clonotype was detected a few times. The DNA for the CDR3 is TGTGCCAGCAGCTTTCGGCTAGCGGGGAAGAACGGGGAGCTGTTTTTT. This translates into CASSFRLAGKNGELFF. The genes are TRBV7-9 and TRBJ2-2; 9 bases are a match to TRBD2. V was pared by 3 bases and J by 7 bases, with 9 bases of the junction left unmatched. The CDR3 consists of 16 residues. The germline V gene has CDR1 SEHNR and CDR2 FQNEAQ (reference sequence). The full variable domain, rest sourced from reference TRBV7-9 and TRBJ2-2, is DTGVSQNPRHKITKRGQNVTFRCDPISEHNRLYWYRQTLGQGPEFLTYFQNEAQLEKSRLLSDRFSAERPKGSFSTLEIQRTEQGDSAMYLCASSFRLAGKNGELFFGEGSRLTVL.